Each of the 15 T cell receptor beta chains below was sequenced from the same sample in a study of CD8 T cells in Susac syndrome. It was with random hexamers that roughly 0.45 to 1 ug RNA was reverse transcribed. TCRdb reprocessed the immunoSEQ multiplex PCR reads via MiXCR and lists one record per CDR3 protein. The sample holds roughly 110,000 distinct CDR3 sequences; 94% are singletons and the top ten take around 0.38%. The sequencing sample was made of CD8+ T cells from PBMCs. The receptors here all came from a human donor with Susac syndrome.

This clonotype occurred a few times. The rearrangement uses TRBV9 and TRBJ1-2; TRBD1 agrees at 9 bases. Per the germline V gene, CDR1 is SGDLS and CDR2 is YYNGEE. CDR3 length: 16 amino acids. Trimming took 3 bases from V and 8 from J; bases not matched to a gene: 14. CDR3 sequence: CASSASGTGRLGGYTF. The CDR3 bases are TGTGCCAGCAGCGCATCCGGGACAGGGAGGCTTGGCGGCTACACCTTC. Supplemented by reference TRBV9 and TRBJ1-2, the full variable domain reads DSGVTQTPKHLITATGQRVTLRCSPRSGDLSVYWYQQSLDQGLQFLIQYYNGEERAKGNILERFSAQQFPDLHSELNLSSLELGDSALYFCASSASGTGRLGGYTFGSGTRLTVV.

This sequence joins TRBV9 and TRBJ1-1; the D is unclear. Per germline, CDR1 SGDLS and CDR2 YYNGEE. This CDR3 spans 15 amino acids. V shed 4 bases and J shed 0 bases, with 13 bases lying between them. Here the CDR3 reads CASSSSQAVNTEAFF. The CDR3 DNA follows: TGTGCCAGCAGCTCTAGCCAGGCTGTGAACACTGAAGCTTTCTTT.

CDR3 sequence (DNA): TGTGCCAGCAGTGAAGGGACCCTCGGGAATGAGCAGTTCTTC. It specifies CASSEGTLGNEQFF. This chain links TRBV6-4 with TRBJ2-1; D possibly matches TRBD1 or TRBD2 (5 bases each). CDR1 and CDR2 from the germline V gene are MRHNA and SNTAGT. V dropped 3 bases and J dropped 7 bases, with 13 bases sitting between them. The CDR3 has 14 amino acids.

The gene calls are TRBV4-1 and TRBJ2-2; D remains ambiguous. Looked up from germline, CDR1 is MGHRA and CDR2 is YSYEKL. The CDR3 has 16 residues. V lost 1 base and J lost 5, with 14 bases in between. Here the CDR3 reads CASSQASGERTGELFF. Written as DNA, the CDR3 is TGCGCCAGCAGCCAAGCGTCAGGAGAGAGGACCGGGGAGCTGTTTTTT.

CDR3 DNA sequence: TGTGCCAGCACCGCCCAGGGGAACTATGGCTACACCTTC. It is translated as CASTAQGNYGYTF. The J gene is TRBJ1-2, the V gene TRBV7-9, with D maybe TRBD1 (6 bases). The CDR3 loop spans 13 amino acids. Germline CDR1 reads SEHNR; CDR2 reads FQNEAQ (reference sequence). V lost 7 bases, J lost 2 bases, and 11 bases lay in between.

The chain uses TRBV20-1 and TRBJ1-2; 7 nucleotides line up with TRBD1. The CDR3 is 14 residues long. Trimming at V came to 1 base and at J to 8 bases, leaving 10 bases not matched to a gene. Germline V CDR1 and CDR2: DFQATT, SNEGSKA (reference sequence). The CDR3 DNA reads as TGCAGTGCTAGAGCGACAGGGTTAGGCGGGGGCTACACCTTC. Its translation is CSARATGLGGGYTF.

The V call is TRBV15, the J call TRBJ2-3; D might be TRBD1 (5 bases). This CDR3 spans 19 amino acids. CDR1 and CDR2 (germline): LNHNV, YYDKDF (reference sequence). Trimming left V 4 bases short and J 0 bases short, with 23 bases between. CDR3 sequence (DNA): TGTGCCACCAGCACGAACCTGATGACAGTTGATTCTAGCACAGATACGCAGTATTTT. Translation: CATSTNLMTVDSSTDTQYF.

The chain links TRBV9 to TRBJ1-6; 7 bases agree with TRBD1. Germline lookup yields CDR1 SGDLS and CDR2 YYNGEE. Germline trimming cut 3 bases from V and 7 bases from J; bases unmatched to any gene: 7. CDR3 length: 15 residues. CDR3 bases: TGTGCCAGCAGCGGTCGACAGGGCGGCAATTCACCCCTCCACTTT. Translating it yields CASSGRQGGNSPLHF.

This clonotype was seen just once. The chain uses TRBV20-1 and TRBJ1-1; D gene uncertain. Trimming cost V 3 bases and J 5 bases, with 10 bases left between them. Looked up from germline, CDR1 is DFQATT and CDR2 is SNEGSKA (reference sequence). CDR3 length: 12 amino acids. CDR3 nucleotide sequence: TGCAGTGCTAGGAACCAAGGGACTGAAGCTTTCTTT. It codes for CSARNQGTEAFF.

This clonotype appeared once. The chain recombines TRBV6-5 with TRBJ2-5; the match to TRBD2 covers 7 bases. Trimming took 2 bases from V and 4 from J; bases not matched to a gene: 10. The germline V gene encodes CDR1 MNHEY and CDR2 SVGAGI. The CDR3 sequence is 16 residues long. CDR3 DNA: TGTGCCAGCAGTTACCGACTAGCTACTCACGGAGAGACCCAGTACTTC. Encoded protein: CASSYRLATHGETQYF.

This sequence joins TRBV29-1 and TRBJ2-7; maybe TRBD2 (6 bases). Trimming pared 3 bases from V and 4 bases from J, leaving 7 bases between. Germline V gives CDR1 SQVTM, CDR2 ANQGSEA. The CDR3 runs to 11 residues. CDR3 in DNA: TGCAGCGTTGATAGCGGATACGAGCAGTACTTC. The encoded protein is CSVDSGYEQYF.

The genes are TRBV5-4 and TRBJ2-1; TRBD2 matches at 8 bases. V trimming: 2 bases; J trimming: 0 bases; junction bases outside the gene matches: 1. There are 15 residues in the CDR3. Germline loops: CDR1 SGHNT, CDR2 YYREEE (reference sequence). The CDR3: CASSFGGGSYNEQFF. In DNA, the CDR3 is TGTGCCAGCAGCTTCGGGGGGGGCTCCTACAATGAGCAGTTCTTC.

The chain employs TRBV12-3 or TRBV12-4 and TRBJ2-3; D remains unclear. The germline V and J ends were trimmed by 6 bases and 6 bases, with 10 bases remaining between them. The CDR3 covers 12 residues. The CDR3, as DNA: TGTGCCAGCAGCCCCATCCCGGATACGCAGTATTTT. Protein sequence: CASSPIPDTQYF.

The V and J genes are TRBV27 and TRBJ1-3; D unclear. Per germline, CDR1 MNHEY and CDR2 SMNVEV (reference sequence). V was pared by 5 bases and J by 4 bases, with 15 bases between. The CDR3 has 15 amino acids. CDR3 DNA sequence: TGTGCCAGCAGTCCAGGATATGCTCGGGGAAACACCATATATTTT. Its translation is CASSPGYARGNTIYF.

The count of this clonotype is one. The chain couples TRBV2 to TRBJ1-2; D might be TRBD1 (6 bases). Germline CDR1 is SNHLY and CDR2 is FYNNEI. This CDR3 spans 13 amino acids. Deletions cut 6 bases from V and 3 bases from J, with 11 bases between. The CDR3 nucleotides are TGTGCCAGCAGGGCAAGGGGGGACTATGGCTACACCTTC. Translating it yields CASRARGDYGYTF.